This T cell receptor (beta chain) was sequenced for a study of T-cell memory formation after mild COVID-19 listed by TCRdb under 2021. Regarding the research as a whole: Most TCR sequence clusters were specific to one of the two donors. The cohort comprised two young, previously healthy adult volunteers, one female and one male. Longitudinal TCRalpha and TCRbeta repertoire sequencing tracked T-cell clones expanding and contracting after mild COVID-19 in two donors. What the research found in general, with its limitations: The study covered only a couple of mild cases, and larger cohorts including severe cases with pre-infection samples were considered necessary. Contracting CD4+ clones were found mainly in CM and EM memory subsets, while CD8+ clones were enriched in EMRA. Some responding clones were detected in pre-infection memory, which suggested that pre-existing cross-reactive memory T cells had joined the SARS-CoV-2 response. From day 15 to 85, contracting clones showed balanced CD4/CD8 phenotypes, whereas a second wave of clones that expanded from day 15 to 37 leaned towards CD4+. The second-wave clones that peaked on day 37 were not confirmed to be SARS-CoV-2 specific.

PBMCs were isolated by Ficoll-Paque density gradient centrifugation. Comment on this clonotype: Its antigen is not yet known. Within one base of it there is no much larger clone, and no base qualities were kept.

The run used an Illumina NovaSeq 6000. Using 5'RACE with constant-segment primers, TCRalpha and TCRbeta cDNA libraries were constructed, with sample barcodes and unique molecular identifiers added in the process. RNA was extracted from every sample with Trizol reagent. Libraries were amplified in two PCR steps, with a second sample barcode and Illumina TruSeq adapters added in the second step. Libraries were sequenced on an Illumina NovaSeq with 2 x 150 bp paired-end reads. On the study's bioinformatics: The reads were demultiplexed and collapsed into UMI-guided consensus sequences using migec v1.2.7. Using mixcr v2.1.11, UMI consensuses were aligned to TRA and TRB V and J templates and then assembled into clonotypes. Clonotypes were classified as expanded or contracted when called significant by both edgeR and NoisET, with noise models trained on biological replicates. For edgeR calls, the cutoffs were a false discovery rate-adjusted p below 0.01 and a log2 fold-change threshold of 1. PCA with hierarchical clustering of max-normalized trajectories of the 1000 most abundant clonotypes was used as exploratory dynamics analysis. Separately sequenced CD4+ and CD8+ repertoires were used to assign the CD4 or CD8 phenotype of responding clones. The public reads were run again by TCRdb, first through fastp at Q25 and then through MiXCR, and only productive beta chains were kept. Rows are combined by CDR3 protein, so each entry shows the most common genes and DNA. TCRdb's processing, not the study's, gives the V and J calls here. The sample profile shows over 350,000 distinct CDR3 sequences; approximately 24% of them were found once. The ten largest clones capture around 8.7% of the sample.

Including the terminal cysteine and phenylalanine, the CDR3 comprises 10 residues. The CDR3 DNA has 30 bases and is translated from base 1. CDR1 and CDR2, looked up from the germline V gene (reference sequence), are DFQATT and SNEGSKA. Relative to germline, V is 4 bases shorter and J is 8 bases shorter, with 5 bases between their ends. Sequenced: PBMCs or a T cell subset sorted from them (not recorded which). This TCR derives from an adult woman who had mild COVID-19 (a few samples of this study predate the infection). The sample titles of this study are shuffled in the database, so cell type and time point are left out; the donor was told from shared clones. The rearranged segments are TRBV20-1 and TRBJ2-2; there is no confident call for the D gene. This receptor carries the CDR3 CSAMAGELFF. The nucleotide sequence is TGCAGTGCTATGGCGGGGGAGCTGTTTTTT.